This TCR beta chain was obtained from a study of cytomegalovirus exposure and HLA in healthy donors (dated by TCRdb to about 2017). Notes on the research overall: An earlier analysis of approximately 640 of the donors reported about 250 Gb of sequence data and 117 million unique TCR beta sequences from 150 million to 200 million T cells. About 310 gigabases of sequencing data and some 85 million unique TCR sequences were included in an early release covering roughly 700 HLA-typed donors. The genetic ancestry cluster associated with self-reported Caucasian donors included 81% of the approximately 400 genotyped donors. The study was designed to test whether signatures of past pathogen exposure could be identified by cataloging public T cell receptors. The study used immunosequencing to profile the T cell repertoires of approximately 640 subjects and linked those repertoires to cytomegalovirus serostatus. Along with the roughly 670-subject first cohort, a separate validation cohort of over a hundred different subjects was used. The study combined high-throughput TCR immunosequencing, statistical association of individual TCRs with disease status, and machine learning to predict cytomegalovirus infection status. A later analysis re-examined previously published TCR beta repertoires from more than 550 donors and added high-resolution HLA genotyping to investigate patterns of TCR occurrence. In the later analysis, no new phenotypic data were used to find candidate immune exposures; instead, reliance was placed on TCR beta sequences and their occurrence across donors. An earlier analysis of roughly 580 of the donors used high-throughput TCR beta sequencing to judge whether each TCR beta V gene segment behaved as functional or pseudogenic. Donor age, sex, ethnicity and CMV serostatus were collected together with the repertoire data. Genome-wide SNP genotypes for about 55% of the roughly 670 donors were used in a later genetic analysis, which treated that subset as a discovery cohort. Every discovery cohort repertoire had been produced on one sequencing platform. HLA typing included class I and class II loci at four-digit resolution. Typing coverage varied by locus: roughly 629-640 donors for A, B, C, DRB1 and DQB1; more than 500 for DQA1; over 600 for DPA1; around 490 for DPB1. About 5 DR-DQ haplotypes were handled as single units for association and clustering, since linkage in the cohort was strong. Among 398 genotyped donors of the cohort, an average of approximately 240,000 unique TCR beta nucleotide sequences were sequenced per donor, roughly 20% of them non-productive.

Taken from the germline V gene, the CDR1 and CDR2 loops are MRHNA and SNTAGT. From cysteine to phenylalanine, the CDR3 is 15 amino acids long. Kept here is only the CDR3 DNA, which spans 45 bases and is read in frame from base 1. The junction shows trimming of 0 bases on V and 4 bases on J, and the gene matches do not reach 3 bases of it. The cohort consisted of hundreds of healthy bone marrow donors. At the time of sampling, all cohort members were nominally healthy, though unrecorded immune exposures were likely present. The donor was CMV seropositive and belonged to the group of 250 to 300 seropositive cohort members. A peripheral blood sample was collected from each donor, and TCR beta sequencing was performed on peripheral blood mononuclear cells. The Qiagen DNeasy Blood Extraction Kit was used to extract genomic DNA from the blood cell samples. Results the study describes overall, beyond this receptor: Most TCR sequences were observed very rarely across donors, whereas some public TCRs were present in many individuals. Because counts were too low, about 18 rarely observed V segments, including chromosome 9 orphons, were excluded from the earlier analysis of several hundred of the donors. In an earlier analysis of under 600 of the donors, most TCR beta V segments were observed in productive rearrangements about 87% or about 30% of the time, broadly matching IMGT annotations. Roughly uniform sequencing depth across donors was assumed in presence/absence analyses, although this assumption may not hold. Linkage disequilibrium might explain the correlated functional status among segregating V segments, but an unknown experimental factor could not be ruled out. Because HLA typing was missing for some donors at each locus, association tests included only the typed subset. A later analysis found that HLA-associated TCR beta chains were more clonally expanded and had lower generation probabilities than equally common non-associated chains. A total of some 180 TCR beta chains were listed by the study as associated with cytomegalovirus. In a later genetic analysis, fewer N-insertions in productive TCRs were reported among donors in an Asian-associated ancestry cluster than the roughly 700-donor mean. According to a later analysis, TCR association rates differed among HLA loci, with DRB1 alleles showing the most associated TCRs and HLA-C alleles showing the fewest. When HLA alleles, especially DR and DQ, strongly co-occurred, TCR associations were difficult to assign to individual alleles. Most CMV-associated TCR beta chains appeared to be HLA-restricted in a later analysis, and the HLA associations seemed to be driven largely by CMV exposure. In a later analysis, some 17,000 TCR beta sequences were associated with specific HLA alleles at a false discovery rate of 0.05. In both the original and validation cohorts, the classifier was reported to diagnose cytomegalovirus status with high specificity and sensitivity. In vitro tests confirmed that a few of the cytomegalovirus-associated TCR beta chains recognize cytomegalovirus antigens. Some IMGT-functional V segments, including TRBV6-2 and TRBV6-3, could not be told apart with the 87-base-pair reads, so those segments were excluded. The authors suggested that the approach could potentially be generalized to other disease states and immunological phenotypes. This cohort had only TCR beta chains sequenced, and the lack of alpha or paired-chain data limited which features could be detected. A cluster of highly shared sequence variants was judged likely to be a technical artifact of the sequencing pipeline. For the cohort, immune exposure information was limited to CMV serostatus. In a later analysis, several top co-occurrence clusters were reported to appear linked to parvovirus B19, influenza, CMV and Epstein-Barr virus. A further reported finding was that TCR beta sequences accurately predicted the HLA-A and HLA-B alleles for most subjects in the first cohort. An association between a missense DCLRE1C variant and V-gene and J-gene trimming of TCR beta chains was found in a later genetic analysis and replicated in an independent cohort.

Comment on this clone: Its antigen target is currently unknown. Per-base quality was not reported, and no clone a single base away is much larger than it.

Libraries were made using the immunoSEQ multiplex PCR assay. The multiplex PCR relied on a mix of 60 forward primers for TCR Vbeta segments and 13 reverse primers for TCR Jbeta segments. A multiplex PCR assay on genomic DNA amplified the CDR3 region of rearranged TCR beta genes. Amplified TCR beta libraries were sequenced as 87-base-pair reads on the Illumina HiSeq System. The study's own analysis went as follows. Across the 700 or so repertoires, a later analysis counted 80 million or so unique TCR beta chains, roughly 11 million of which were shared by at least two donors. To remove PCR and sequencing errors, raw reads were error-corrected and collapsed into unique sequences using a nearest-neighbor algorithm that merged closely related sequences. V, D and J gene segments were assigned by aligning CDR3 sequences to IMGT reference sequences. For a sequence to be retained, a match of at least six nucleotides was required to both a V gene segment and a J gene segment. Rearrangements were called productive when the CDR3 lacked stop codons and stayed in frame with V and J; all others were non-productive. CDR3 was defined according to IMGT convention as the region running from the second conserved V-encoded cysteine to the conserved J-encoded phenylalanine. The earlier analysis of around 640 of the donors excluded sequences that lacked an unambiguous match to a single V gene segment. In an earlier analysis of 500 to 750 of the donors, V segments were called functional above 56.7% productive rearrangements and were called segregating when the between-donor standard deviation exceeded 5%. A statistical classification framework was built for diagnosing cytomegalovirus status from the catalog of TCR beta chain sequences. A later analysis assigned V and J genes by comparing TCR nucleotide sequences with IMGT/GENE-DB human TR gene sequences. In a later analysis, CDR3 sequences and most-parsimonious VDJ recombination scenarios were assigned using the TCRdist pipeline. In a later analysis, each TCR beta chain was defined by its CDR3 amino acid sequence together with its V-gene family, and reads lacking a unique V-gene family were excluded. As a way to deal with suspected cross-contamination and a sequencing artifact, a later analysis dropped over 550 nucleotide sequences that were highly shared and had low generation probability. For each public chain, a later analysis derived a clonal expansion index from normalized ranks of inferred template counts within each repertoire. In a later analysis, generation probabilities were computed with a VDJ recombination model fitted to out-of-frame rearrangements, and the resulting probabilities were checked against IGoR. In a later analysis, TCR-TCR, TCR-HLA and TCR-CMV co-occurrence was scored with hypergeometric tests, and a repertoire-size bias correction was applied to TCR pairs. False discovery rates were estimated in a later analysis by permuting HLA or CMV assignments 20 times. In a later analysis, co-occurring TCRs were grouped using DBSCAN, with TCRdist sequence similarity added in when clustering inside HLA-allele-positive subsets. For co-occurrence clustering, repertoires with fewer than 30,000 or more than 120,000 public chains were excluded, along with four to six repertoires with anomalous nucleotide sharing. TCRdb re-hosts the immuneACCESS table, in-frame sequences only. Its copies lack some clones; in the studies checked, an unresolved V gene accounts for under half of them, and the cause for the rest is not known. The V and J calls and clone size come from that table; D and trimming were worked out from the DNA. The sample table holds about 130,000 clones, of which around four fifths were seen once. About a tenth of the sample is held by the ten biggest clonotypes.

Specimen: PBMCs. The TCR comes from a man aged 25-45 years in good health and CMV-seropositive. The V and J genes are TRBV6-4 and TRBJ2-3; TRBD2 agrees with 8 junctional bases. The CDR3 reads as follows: CASSDSLAGSDTQYF. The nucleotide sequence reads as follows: TGTGCCAGCAGTGACTCTTTAGCGGGGTCAGATACGCAGTATTTT.